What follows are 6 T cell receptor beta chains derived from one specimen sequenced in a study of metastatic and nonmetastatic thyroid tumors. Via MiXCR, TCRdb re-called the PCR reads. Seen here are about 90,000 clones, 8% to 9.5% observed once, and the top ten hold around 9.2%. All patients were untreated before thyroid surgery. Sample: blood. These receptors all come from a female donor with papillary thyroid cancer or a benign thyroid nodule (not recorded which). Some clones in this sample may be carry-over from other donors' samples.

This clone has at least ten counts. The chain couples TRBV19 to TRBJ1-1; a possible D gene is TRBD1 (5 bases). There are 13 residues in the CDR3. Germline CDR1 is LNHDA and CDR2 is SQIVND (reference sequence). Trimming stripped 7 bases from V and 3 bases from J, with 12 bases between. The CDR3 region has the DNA TGTGCCAGTACCCGGACACGGTACACTGAAGCTTTCTTT. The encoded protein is CASTRTRYTEAFF.

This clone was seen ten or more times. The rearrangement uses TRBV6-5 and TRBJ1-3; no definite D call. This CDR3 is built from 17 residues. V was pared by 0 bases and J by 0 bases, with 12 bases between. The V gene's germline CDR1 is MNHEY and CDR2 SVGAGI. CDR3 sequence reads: CASSYSISAISGNTIYF. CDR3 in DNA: TGTGCCAGCAGTTACTCGATTTCGGCCATCTCTGGAAACACCATATATTTT.

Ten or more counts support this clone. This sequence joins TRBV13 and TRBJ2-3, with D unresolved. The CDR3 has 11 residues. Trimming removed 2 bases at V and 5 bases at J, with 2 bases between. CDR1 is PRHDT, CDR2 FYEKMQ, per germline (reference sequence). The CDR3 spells CASSLRDTQYF. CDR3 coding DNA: TGTGCCAGCAGCTTACGAGATACGCAGTATTTT.

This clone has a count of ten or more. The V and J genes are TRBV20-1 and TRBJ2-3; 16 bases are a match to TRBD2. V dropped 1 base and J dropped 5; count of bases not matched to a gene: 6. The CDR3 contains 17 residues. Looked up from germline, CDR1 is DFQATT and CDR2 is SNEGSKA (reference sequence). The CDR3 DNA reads TGCAGTGCTAGAGCACCGGGACTAGCGGGGGGGGTAGATACGCAGTATTTT. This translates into CSARAPGLAGGVDTQYF.

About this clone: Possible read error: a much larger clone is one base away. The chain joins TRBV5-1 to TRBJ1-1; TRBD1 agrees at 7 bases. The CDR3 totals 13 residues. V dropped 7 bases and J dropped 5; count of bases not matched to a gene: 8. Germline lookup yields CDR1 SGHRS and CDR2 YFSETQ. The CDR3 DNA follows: TGCGCCAGCGACAGGGAGGGGAGGACTGAAGCTTTCTTT. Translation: CASDREGRTEAFF.

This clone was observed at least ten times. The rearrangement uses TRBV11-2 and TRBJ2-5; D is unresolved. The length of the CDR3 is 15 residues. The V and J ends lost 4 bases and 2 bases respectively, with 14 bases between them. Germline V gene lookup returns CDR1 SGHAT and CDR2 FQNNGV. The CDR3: CASSSLTTIQETQYF. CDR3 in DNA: TGTGCCAGCAGCTCGCTTACTACTATACAAGAGACCCAGTACTTC. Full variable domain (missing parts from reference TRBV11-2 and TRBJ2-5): EAGVAQSPRYKIIEKRQSVAFWCNPISGHATLYWYQQILGQGPKLLIQFQNNGVVDDSQLPKDRFSAERLKGVDSTLKIQPAKLEDSAVYLCASSSLTTIQETQYFGPGTRLLVL.